A selection of T cell receptor beta chains follows, all from one sample in a study of cytotoxic CD8 clonotypes in ibrutinib-treated CLL. Generated by immunoSEQ multiplex PCR, the TCRdb table keeps only in-frame clones and is missing some. The data contain 65,000 to 90,000 clones, 70% to 90% of them singletons. Sequences were derived from PBMCs, sampled after 24 months of ibrutinib treatment. The receptors were gathered from a human donor with chronic lymphocytic leukemia. CDR3s include the opening cysteine and the closing phenylalanine or tryptophan. Fields, in order: D gene, V gene, J gene, CDR3 protein, CDR3 DNA. D genes are given only for firm matches.

>.|TRBV2|TRBJ2-1
CASRGTSRGNEQFF
TGTGCCAGCAGGGGGACTTCGCGGGGTAATGAGCAGTTCTTC
>.|TRBV7-3|TRBJ1-2
CASSLAPYGDYGYTF
TGTGCCAGCAGCTTAGCGCCTTACGGGGACTATGGCTACACCTTC
>.|TRBV5-1|TRBJ2-3
CASSSRGIELDTQYF
TGCGCCAGCAGCTCCAGGGGCATCGAATTGGATACGCAGTATTTT
>.|TRBV5-1|TRBJ2-2
CASSLGRADTGELFF
TGCGCCAGCAGCTTAGGCAGGGCGGACACCGGGGAGCTGTTTTTT
>.|TRBV12-1|TRBJ1-5
CASSGVRDSSNQPQHF
TGTGCCAGCAGCGGTGTACGGGACAGTAGCAATCAGCCCCAGCATTTT
>.|TRBV7-2|TRBJ1-1
CASSLERGNTEAFF
TGTGCCAGCAGCTTAGAGAGGGGGAACACTGAAGCTTTCTTT
>TRBD2|TRBV27|TRBJ2-1
CASSRRGLAGQSSYNEQFF
TGTGCCAGCAGTCGGAGGGGACTAGCGGGCCAGAGCTCCTACAATGAGCAGTTCTTC
>.|TRBV6-1|TRBJ1-4
CASRSLQTSREKLFF
TGTGCCAGCAGGTCGCTACAGACATCTAGGGAAAAACTGTTTTTT
>TRBD1|TRBV9|TRBJ2-3
CASSSQGPVTDTQYF
TGTGCCAGCAGCTCACAGGGGCCAGTCACAGATACGCAGTATTTT
>TRBD2|TRBV7-9|TRBJ2-1
CASSLGRLAGVYNEQFF
TGTGCCAGCAGCTTAGGGAGACTAGCGGGAGTCTACAATGAGCAGTTCTTC
>.|TRBV4-1|TRBJ2-1
CASSDQGHEQFF
TGCGCCAGCAGCGATCAGGGGCATGAGCAGTTCTTC
>TRBD1|TRBV11-3|TRBJ2-1
CASSPSTGLNEQFF
TGTGCCAGCAGCCCTTCGACAGGGCTCAATGAGCAGTTCTTC
>.|TRBV7-2|TRBJ1-1
CASSLLQGRMNTEAFF
TGTGCCAGCAGCTTACTGCAGGGAAGAATGAACACTGAAGCTTTCTTT
>.|TRBV4-3|TRBJ1-2
CASSQGANTNYGYTF
TGCGCCAGCAGCCAAGGTGCCAACACTAACTATGGCTACACCTTC
>.|TRBV6-5|TRBJ1-5
CASRSRQPNQPQHF
TGTGCCAGCAGATCTCGACAACCCAATCAGCCCCAGCATTTT
>.|TRBV5-4|TRBJ2-5
CASSPGDTSFETQYF
TGTGCCAGCAGCCCCGGGGACACGTCCTTTGAGACCCAGTACTTC
>.|TRBV4-2|TRBJ1-2
CASSQDLGLGYGYTF
TGTGCCAGCAGCCAAGACTTGGGGCTTGGCTATGGCTACACCTTC
>TRBD2|TRBV19|TRBJ2-3
CASSSRRSSGNTDTQYF
TGTGCCAGTAGTTCTCGACGGTCTAGCGGAAACACAGATACGCAGTATTTT
>TRBD2|TRBV7-9|TRBJ2-2
CASRPGLAGTTGELFF
TGTGCCAGCAGGCCAGGACTAGCGGGGACCACCGGGGAGCTGTTTTTT
>.|TRBV10-3|TRBJ1-4
CAISDSTNEKLFF
TGTGCCATCAGCGACAGCACTAATGAAAAACTGTTTTTT
>.|TRBV28|TRBJ1-2
CASRWGGVNYGYTF
TGTGCCAGCAGATGGGGAGGGGTTAACTATGGCTACACCTTC
>.|TRBV7-3|TRBJ2-7
CASSATKGYEQYF
TGTGCCAGCAGCGCAACAAAGGGCTACGAGCAGTACTTC